This T cell receptor (beta chain) was recovered during a study of shared clonotypes between healthy human individuals. CDR1 is SGHNT and CDR2 is YYREEE in the germline V gene (reference sequence). This CDR3 comprises 14 residues. Trimming removed 1 base from V and 5 bases from J, with 9 bases in between. In the study's own analysis: ImmunoSEQ junction-only sequences lacked quality scores, so their filtering differed. The data were produced by immunoSEQ multiplex PCR, yet TCRdb's version contains in-frame clones alone and is incomplete. That table furnishes V, J and clone size, whereas the DNA furnished D and trimming. In the table there are about 960,000 clones, roughly 72% of which are singletons.

The sequence came from a man between 18 and 35 years old in good health. Sequenced input: memory CD4+ T cells sorted from blood. Subset specified: CD45RA-negative fraction. The V gene is TRBV5-4, the J gene TRBJ2-2, with D hard to call. The CDR3 is CASSLTSTTGELFF. CDR3 bases: TGTGCCAGCAGCTTGACGAGCACTACCGGGGAGCTGTTTTTT.